A selection of T cell receptor beta chains follows, all from one sample in a study of T-cell memory formation after mild COVID-19. TCRdb reprocessed the 5' RACE reads with MiXCR, giving one entry per CDR3 protein. Of 350,000 to 450,000 distinct CDR3 sequences listed, approximately 15% are singletons. Sequenced material: PBMCs or a T cell subset sorted from them (not recorded which). The receptors were gathered from a man aged 18 to 29 who had mild COVID-19 (a few samples of this study predate the infection). Cell type and time point are not known. CDR3s include the opening cysteine and the closing phenylalanine or tryptophan. A D gene is named only where the DNA matches it firmly. The size entry is marked missing in some rows and otherwise reads once, few, many or a size class.

V	J	size	D	CDR3	DNA
TRBV3-1	TRBJ1-5	-	-	CASSHIRATWGDSNQPQHF	TGTGCCAGCAGCCATATAAGGGCGACGTGGGGAGATAGCAATCAGCCCCAGCATTTT
TRBV20-1	TRBJ2-3	-	-	CSAPQRGEDTQYF	TGCAGTGCTCCCCAGCGCGGGGAGGATACGCAGTATTTT
TRBV24-1	TRBJ2-2	-	-	CATMGRYTGELFF	TGTGCCACCATGGGACGGTACACCGGGGAGCTGTTTTTT
TRBV2	TRBJ2-7	few	TRBD1	CASSEAGTGGYEQYF	TGTGCCAGCAGTGAAGCCGGGACAGGGGGCTACGAGCAGTACTTC
TRBV27	TRBJ2-1	few	TRBD2	CASRGLAVFEQFF	TGTGCCAGCAGGGGACTAGCGGTGTTTGAGCAGTTCTTC
TRBV30	TRBJ1-2	-	TRBD1	CAWSRGQGRSGYTF	TGTGCCTGGAGCCGGGGACAGGGGAGGAGTGGCTACACCTTC
TRBV18	TRBJ1-1	-	-	CASSPGETGQQEAFF	TGTGCCAGCTCACCGGGGGAAACCGGACAGCAAGAAGCTTTCTTT
TRBV5-1	TRBJ2-3	many	TRBD2	CASRPPGLGDTQYF	TGCGCCAGCAGACCTCCGGGACTAGGAGATACGCAGTATTTT
TRBV7-2	TRBJ2-3	-	-	CASSLARRVDTQYF	TGTGCCAGCAGCTTAGCGCGGAGGGTAGATACGCAGTATTTT
TRBV29-1	TRBJ2-3	few	TRBD1	CSVHPPETGADTQYF	TGCAGCGTCCACCCCCCCGAGACAGGGGCAGATACGCAGTATTTT
TRBV5-1	TRBJ1-4	-	-	CASSLAATDEKLFF	TGCGCCAGCAGCTTGGCTGCAACGGATGAAAAACTGTTTTTT
TRBV18	TRBJ1-5	few	-	CASSPDQAPQHF	TGTGCCAGCTCACCAGATCAGGCGCCCCAGCATTTT
TRBV7-2	TRBJ2-5	-	TRBD2	CASSPTSGGPGLATQYF	TGTGCCAGCAGCCCGACTAGCGGGGGACCTGGCCTCGCGACCCAGTACTTC
TRBV5-4	TRBJ2-7	many	-	CASSPDRYDEQYF	TGTGCCAGCAGCCCAGACAGGTACGACGAGCAGTACTTC
TRBV5-1	TRBJ2-3	many	TRBD2	CASSPGTSGGTDTQYF	TGCGCCAGCAGCCCCGGGACTAGCGGGGGCACAGATACGCAGTATTTT
TRBV6-5	TRBJ2-3	many	-	CASSYLGGGRTDTQYF	TGTGCCAGCAGTTACCTGGGGGGAGGACGGACAGATACGCAGTATTTT
TRBV10-3	TRBJ2-1	-	TRBD2	CAISVSLAGDNEQFF	TGTGCCATCAGTGTTAGCCTAGCGGGGGACAATGAGCAGTTCTTC
TRBV12-3/TRBV12-4	TRBJ2-5	few	-	CASSFDWQETQYF	TGTGCCAGCAGTTTTGACTGGCAAGAGACCCAGTACTTC
TRBV20-1	TRBJ2-7	few	-	CSARGPILEQYF	TGCAGTGCTAGAGGCCCTATCCTCGAGCAGTACTTC
TRBV6-1	TRBJ1-1	-	-	CASRMIRGSTEAFF	TGTGCCAGCAGAATGATACGGGGGAGCACTGAAGCTTTCTTT
TRBV11-2	TRBJ1-5	-	-	CASSLEGDYPRPQHF	TGTGCCAGCAGCTTAGAGGGTGATTACCCCAGGCCCCAGCATTTT
TRBV9	TRBJ2-5	few	TRBD2	CASSTTSVQETQYF	TGTGCCAGCAGCACCACTAGCGTTCAAGAGACCCAGTACTTC
TRBV19	TRBJ1-5	few	-	CASSIGFNQPQHF	TGTGCCAGTAGTATAGGGTTTAACCAGCCCCAGCATTTT
TRBV6-5	TRBJ2-6	-	-	CASSYMRGPELSGANVLTF	TGTGCCAGCAGTTATATGCGGGGGCCTGAACTCTCTGGGGCCAACGTCCTGACTTTC
TRBV19	TRBJ1-1	-	-	CASSMKRGMNTEAFF	TGTGCCAGTAGTATGAAAAGGGGAATGAACACTGAAGCTTTCTTT
TRBV5-6	TRBJ1-2	-	-	CASSLGSGIYGYTF	TGTGCCAGCAGCTTGGGATCAGGGATCTATGGCTACACCTTC
TRBV5-5	TRBJ1-6	few	TRBD1	CASSLAPGGESPLHF	TGTGCCAGCAGCTTGGCCCCAGGGGGAGAATCACCCCTCCACTTT
TRBV6-5	TRBJ2-2	once	TRBD2	CASSIGEGTGELFF	TGTGCCAGCAGTATCGGGGAGGGCACCGGGGAGCTGTTTTTT
TRBV18	TRBJ1-5	few	-	CASSPSVAFDQPQHF	TGTGCCAGCTCACCAAGCGTCGCGTTCGATCAGCCCCAGCATTTT
TRBV4-3	TRBJ1-1	-	-	CASSPIPWTPTAEAFF	TGCGCCAGCAGCCCTATCCCGTGGACTCCGACGGCTGAAGCTTTCTTT
TRBV6-5	TRBJ1-3	-	-	CASSYHSSGNTIYF	TGTGCCAGCAGTTACCACAGTTCAGGAAACACCATATATTTT
TRBV4-2	TRBJ1-2	many	-	CASSQLTRTPLSDGYTF	TGTGCCAGCAGCCAATTAACCCGGACACCATTATCGGATGGCTACACCTTC
TRBV28	TRBJ1-1	-	TRBD1	CASSADRGWITEAFF	TGTGCCAGCAGTGCCGACAGGGGATGGATCACTGAAGCTTTCTTT
TRBV6-1	TRBJ1-2	few	-	CANTAGSFGYTF	TGTGCCAACACCGCTGGGAGCTTTGGCTACACCTTC
TRBV2	TRBJ2-2	few	-	CASSLGESGELFF	TGTGCCAGCAGTTTAGGGGAATCCGGGGAGCTGTTTTTT
TRBV7-6	TRBJ2-1	many	-	CASSTSQGSEQFF	TGTGCCAGCAGCACCTCCCAGGGGAGTGAGCAGTTCTTC
TRBV7-2	TRBJ2-1	many	-	CASSINTNSYNEQFF	TGTGCCAGCAGCATTAACACAAACTCCTACAATGAGCAGTTCTTC
TRBV5-6	TRBJ2-7	-	-	CASSWGVWAGDEQYF	TGTGCCAGCAGCTGGGGGGTATGGGCCGGGGACGAGCAGTACTTC
TRBV4-3	TRBJ2-2	few	-	CASSQVPAGELFF	TGCGCCAGCAGCCAGGTACCAGCGGGGGAGCTGTTTTTT
TRBV5-6	TRBJ1-2	-	TRBD1	CASSLAESWTGALLANYGYTF	TGTGCCAGCAGCTTGGCCGAGTCGTGGACAGGGGCTCTATTAGCTAACTATGGCTACACCTTC
TRBV2	TRBJ2-3	few	-	CASTVRGARDTQYF	TGTGCCAGCACCGTCCGGGGGGCCAGAGATACGCAGTATTTT
TRBV5-1	TRBJ2-3	few	-	CASSLESYIQIKQYF	TGCGCCAGCAGCTTGGAGTCTTACATACAGATAAAGCAGTATTTT
TRBV11-2	TRBJ2-7	few	TRBD1	CASSSNLRTGEEQYF	TGTGCCAGCAGCTCCAACCTTCGAACAGGGGAGGAGCAGTACTTC
TRBV7-6	TRBJ1-5	few	-	CASSLTPGLLSPQHF	TGTGCCAGCAGCTTAACGCCAGGTCTCTTGTCGCCCCAGCATTTT
TRBV5-1	TRBJ2-1	few	-	CASSLSGRGPNEQFF	TGCGCCAGCAGCTTGTCGGGGAGGGGGCCCAATGAGCAGTTCTTC
TRBV7-9	TRBJ1-5	few	-	CASSRSGTFSNQPQHF	TGTGCCAGCAGCCGCTCTGGGACATTTAGCAATCAGCCCCAGCATTTT
TRBV10-3	TRBJ1-3	-	TRBD1	CAISRDSGNTIYF	TGTGCCATCAGTCGGGACAGCGGAAACACCATATATTTT
TRBV9	TRBJ2-2	few	-	CASRKGLEVWTGELFF	TGTGCCAGCAGAAAAGGGCTTGAGGTATGGACCGGGGAGCTGTTTTTT
TRBV12-3/TRBV12-4	TRBJ1-1	few	-	CASRAPGRPNIIGTEAF	TGTGCCAGCAGAGCCCCGGGACGCCCGAACATTATAGGGACTGAAGCTTTT
TRBV7-9	TRBJ1-2	-	TRBD1	CASSSLGEGTVGYTF	TGTGCCAGCAGCTCTCTAGGAGAAGGGACAGTTGGCTACACCTTC
TRBV11-2	TRBJ2-1	many	-	CASSFVGGLNEQFF	TGTGCCAGCAGCTTCGTAGGGGGGCTCAATGAGCAGTTCTTC
TRBV7-6	TRBJ2-1	few	-	CASSLGLNPTEQFF	TGTGCCAGCAGCTTAGGACTGAATCCGACGGAGCAGTTCTTC